The subject of this entry is one T cell receptor beta chain. Its recognized antigen is unknown. Base qualities are missing; no much larger clone stands one base away. Its CDR3 holds 13 amino acids, cysteine through phenylalanine. Just the 39-base CDR3 DNA is kept, in frame starting at base 1. The CDR1 and CDR2 encoded by the germline V gene are SNHLY and FYNNEI. V and J are trimmed by 5 bases and 5 bases, and the gene matches miss 6 bases of the junction. The data were taken from a study of blood T cell repertoires in COVID-19 (dated by TCRdb to the early 2020s). Background for the entire study: Samples from collaborators originated in the United States, Italy and Spain and spanned both the acute and convalescent phases of COVID-19. The material from the prospective study consisted of cDNA or gDNA derived from T cells, B-cell-depleted T cells, or PBMCs. Subjects who had been exposed to COVID-19, were actively infected with it, or had recovered from it provided the deeply sampled blood TCRbeta repertoires that made up the dataset. The repertoires were made available in a free public database intended to serve as a resource for research on the immune response to SARS-CoV-2. The samples were drawn from two sources: the first 160 participants of the ongoing ImmuneRACE study, and fewer than 1,500 subjects contributed by 6 global collaborators. Nearly every sample came with metadata listing a de-identified subject ID, COVID-19 status, age in years and sex. Where available, HLA class I and class II types were taken from metadata supplied by the sample provider and were not determined by assay-based typing.

Collaborating institutions collected whole blood in K2EDTA tubes following their own protocols. For TCRbeta analysis, collaborator samples were shipped as frozen whole blood, as isolated PBMCs, or as DNA extracted from either sample type. TCRbeta CDR3 regions were amplified from genomic DNA by means of the immunoSEQ Assay, a bias-controlled multiplex PCR. Under the source paper's analysis protocol: The number of nucleated cells in each sample was estimated from the amplification of reference gene primers within the assay. Sequence reads were collapsed and filtered to measure the absolute abundance of every unique TCRbeta CDR3 rearrangement. For each sample, productive Simpson clonality was calculated as the square root of Simpson's diversity index across productive rearrangements. The clones in this table, taken by TCRdb from immuneACCESS, are in-frame only. Not every clone is retained; where verified, under half of the shortfall comes from an unresolved V gene, and the cause of the rest is unknown. The DNA was the basis for D and trimming; V, J and clone size are from that table. This sample is represented by 150,000 to 200,000 clones; around 92% of them were singletons. Approximately 3% of the sample goes to the ten largest clones.

What the study reported, not specific to this receptor: The amount of clinical and demographic metadata varied by source and participant and was provided uncurated.

The specimen sequenced was peripheral blood. The rearrangement joined TRBV2 to TRBJ2-7; the central 7 bases match TRBD1. The source of this sequence is a man between 60 and 70 years old with acute or convalescent COVID-19. The base sequence is TGTGCCAGCAGTTTAGGACAGGTCGACGAGCAGTACTTC. Its protein reads: CASSLGQVDEQYF.